A single T cell receptor beta chain is shown here with its context. The data stem from a study of blood T cell repertoires in COVID-19. In the source study's methods: How many nucleated cells were present was estimated from reference gene primer amplification. Method: immunoSEQ multiplex PCR; TCRdb's copy keeps in-frame clones and lacks some. That table furnishes V, J and clone size, whereas the DNA furnished D and trimming. The data show about 260,000 clones, under 95% seen once. This study enrolled people aged about 18 to 95 from about two dozen US geographic areas. A COVID-19 case was met by exposed participants within 2 weeks before study entry. Sequencing used PBMCs or T cells enriched from blood (not recorded which). This clonotype was sampled from a man between 35 and 55 years old who had been exposed to COVID-19.

DNA for the CDR3: TGTGCCAGCAGTCCTGCGGGGGGCACTGAAGCTTTCTTT. Its translation is CASSPAGGTEAFF. The V call is TRBV6-5, the J call TRBJ1-1; D may be TRBD1 (5 bases). Trimming took off 5 bases at V and 4 bases at J, with 11 bases between the two ends. The length of the CDR3 is 13 residues. Germline values: CDR1 MNHEY, CDR2 SVGAGI.